This T cell receptor (beta chain) was recovered during a study of CD8 T cells in Susac syndrome. V gave up 2 bases and J gave up 5 bases, with 4 bases separating them. This CDR3 spans 11 amino acids. Germline V gives CDR1 SNHLY, CDR2 FYNNEI. The RNA input was about 0.5 to 1 ug, and it was reverse transcribed with random hexamers. One entry per CDR3 protein, called by TCRdb with MiXCR from the immunoSEQ multiplex PCR reads. The profile shows 80,000 or so distinct CDR3 sequences, approximately 96% of them singletons. The sequenced material came from CD8+ T cells from PBMCs. The chain recombines TRBV2 with TRBJ2-7; D gene unclear. This receptor was identified in a human donor with Susac syndrome. In DNA form, the CDR3 reads TGTGCCAGCAGTGAACAGGACGAGCAGTACTTC. It is translated as CASSEQDEQYF.